The entry below gives a single T cell receptor (beta chain) sequence along with its context. Its antigen is not identified. The data were obtained in a study of cytomegalovirus exposure and HLA in healthy donors. Study at large: From HLA-typed donors, an early data release held tens of millions of unique TCRs. Study-wide findings and caveats: Later on, a genetic analysis was performed. It linked a missense variant in DCLRE1C with V- and J-gene trimming of TCR beta.

This PCR relied on a set of 60 Vbeta primers and 13 Jbeta primers. Data came from immunoSEQ multiplex PCR; TCRdb stores just in-frame clones and leaves some out. The sample yields approximately 130,000 clones, more than 80% seen once. Sequences were obtained from PBMCs. The source of this sequence is a woman in her 30s in good health and CMV-seropositive.

CDR3 sequence reads: CASSLTGDNYGYTF. In nucleotides, the CDR3 is TGTGCCAGCAGCTTGACAGGGGATAACTATGGCTACACCTTC. The chain combines TRBV5-6 with TRBJ1-2, with 7 nucleotides matching TRBD1. CDR3 length equals 14 residues. Germline V gives CDR1 SGHDT, CDR2 YYEEEE. J was trimmed by 1 base and V by 1 base; bases with no gene match: 1.